The rows below give T cell receptor beta chains drawn from one sample of a study of shared clonotypes between healthy human individuals. The assay was immunoSEQ multiplex PCR, and TCRdb's table has in-frame clones only and misses some. The sample shows nearly 2 million clones, roughly 94% of them seen only once. The specimen sequenced was naive CD8+ T cells sorted from blood. The receptors shown here come from a man aged 18 to 29 in good health. Each CDR3 is given with its conserved first and last residue. Fields, in order: D gene, J gene, clone size, V gene, CDR3 DNA, CDR3 protein. D genes are given only for firm matches. Size values are once, few and many counts, or a class for expanded clones, and some rows have none.

>TRBD2|TRBJ2-7|-|TRBV5-4
TGTGCCAGCAGCTATCTAGCGGGAGACTACGAGCAGTACTTC
CASSYLAGDYEQYF
>TRBD1|TRBJ2-7|once|TRBV5-1
TGCGCCAGCAGCTTGGCCAACTTCCCGGGACAGGTCTACGAGCAGTACTTC
CASSLANFPGQVYEQYF
>-|TRBJ2-2|-|TRBV28
TGTGCCAGCAGTTCACACACCGGGGAGCTGTTTTTT
CASSSHTGELFF
>TRBD2|TRBJ2-1|-|TRBV4-3
TGCGCCAGCAGCCATAGGGAGGGCAAGTACAATGAGCAGTTCTTC
CASSHREGKYNEQFF
>-|TRBJ1-1|few|TRBV5-4
TGTGCCAGCAACCTAAGGGGCACTGAAGCTTTCTTT
CASNLRGTEAFF
>TRBD1|TRBJ2-2|-|TRBV6-5
TGTGCCAGCAGTTACTCAGGGACAGGGGAAACCGGGGAGCTGTTTTTT
CASSYSGTGETGELFF
>TRBD1|TRBJ1-4|once|TRBV9
TGTGCCAGCAGCCGGACAGGCGAAAAACTGTTTTTT
CASSRTGEKLFF
>-|TRBJ2-7|-|TRBV5-5
TGTGCCAGCAGCCAACTGGACAGTATCTACGAGCAGTACTTC
CASSQLDSIYEQYF
>-|TRBJ1-4|-|TRBV7-9
TGTGCCAGCATGCCTCCACTTCGGGGACCGGATAATGAAAAACTGTTTTTT
CASMPPLRGPDNEKLFF
>TRBD1|TRBJ1-4|-|TRBV6-4
TGTGCCAGCACCAGACAGGGGGCTATCTTAAATGAAAAACTGTTTTTT
CASTRQGAILNEKLFF
>-|TRBJ2-3|-|TRBV5-6
TGTGCCAGCGCACTAGGGAGCACAGATACGCAGTATTTT
CASALGSTDTQYF
>-|TRBJ2-7|-|TRBV19
TGTGCCAGTAGTGCTCCAGAAAGGGAGCAGTACTTC
CASSAPEREQYF
>TRBD1|TRBJ1-1|-|TRBV27
TGTGCCAGCAGTTTTGACAGGGCAACTGAAGCTTTCTTT
CASSFDRATEAFF
>-|TRBJ1-5|-|TRBV21-1
TGTGCCAGCAGCAAAGGTCTAGGGCAGTCCCAGCATTTT
CASSKGLGQSQHF
>-|TRBJ1-2|-|TRBV15
TGTGCCACCAGCAGAAAAGGAGGGGCCGGGGGGTTAGGTAACTATGGCTACACCTTC
CATSRKGGAGGLGNYGYTF
>TRBD1|TRBJ1-1|-|TRBV9
TGTGCCAGCAGCGGCTACGGGACAGGGGGAACTGAAGCTTTCTTT
CASSGYGTGGTEAFF
>TRBD1|TRBJ2-3|-|TRBV7-9
TGTGCCAGCAGCTCGCCGACAGGGCCGAGCACAGATACGCAGTATTTT
CASSSPTGPSTDTQYF
>-|TRBJ2-7|-|TRBV2
TGTGCCAGCAGTGCTCCAGGCAGCTACGAGCAGTACTTC
CASSAPGSYEQYF
>-|TRBJ1-2|-|TRBV19
TGTGCCAGTAGTTTTGGGGGATCTAACTATGGCTACACCTTC
CASSFGGSNYGYTF
>TRBD2|TRBJ2-7|-|TRBV2
TGTGCCAGCAAACCCAGCGGGGGTTACTACGAGCAGTACTTC
CASKPSGGYYEQYF
>-|TRBJ1-5|-|TRBV13
TGTGCCAGCGGGACAAGTAATCAGCCCCAGCATTTT
CASGTSNQPQHF
>-|TRBJ2-3|-|TRBV9
TGTGCCAGCAGCGTACGGCCAGGGGATAGCACAGATACGCAGTATTTT
CASSVRPGDSTDTQYF
>TRBD1|TRBJ2-1|-|TRBV7-9
TGTGCCAGCAGCCCGGGACAGGGGAGGAATGAGCAGTTCTTC
CASSPGQGRNEQFF
>-|TRBJ1-6|-|TRBV25-1
TGTGCCAGCAGTCAAGGACAGTACTATAATTCACCCCTCCACTTT
CASSQGQYYNSPLHF
>-|TRBJ2-7|-|TRBV5-1
TGCGCCAGCAGCTTGGTGGAGGGGATGGACTACGAGCAGTACTTC
CASSLVEGMDYEQYF
>TRBD1|TRBJ1-6|once|TRBV25-1
TGTGCCAGCAGTGAAGAGTACGGGACAGTCGATTCACCCCTCCACTTT
CASSEEYGTVDSPLHF
>-|TRBJ2-1|-|TRBV9
TGTGCCAGCAGCGTAGGAGGTAGGGCAGACAATGAGCAGTTCTTC
CASSVGGRADNEQFF
>TRBD1|TRBJ2-7|-|TRBV9
TGTGCCAGCAGCCCCGCGGGACAGGAGGACTACGAGCAGTACTTC
CASSPAGQEDYEQYF
>TRBD1|TRBJ2-7|-|TRBV6-1
TGTGCCAGCAGTGAAGTAGCAGGGGGTAGCTACGAGCAGTACTTC
CASSEVAGGSYEQYF
>TRBD1|TRBJ1-4|-|TRBV6-6
TGTGCCAGCCGACAGGGACAGAAAGAAAAACTGTTTTTT
CASRQGQKEKLFF
>-|TRBJ2-1|-|TRBV18
TGTGCCAGCTCACTCCCGGGAGAGAATGAGCAGTTCTTC
CASSLPGENEQFF
>-|TRBJ2-5|-|TRBV4-2
TGTGCCAGCAGCCAAGGCGCGGAGACACAAGAGACCCAGTACTTC
CASSQGAETQETQYF
>TRBD2|TRBJ2-7|-|TRBV5-1
TGCGCCAGCAGCTGGGGACTAGCTCTCGAGCAGTACTTC
CASSWGLALEQYF
>-|TRBJ1-2|-|TRBV4-1
TGCGCCAGCAGCCCGTCGGGGGGCGCGTATGGCTACACCTTC
CASSPSGGAYGYTF
>TRBD1|TRBJ1-2|-|TRBV6-1
TGTGCCAGCAGTGAAGGGACAGGGGGCCCTAACTATGGCTACACCTTC
CASSEGTGGPNYGYTF
>-|TRBJ1-4|few|TRBV5-6
TGTGCCAGCAGCTTCGGGGGGGATGAAAAACTGTTTTTT
CASSFGGDEKLFF
>TRBD2|TRBJ2-5|-|TRBV19
TGTGCCAGTAGCCCGGGACTAGCGGGGTGGGAGACCCAGTACTTC
CASSPGLAGWETQYF
>-|TRBJ2-2|-|TRBV4-2
TGTGCCAGCAGCCAAGAGGGGGAGCTGTTTTTT
CASSQEGELFF
>-|TRBJ1-2|-|TRBV6-6
TGTGCCAGCAGTTACTGGCAGGGAGGAGGAGACTATGGCTACACCTTC
CASSYWQGGGDYGYTF
>-|TRBJ2-1|-|TRBV5-1
TGCGCCAGCAGCGGGGAGCCAGTTTACAATGAGCAGTTCTTC
CASSGEPVYNEQFF
>TRBD1|TRBJ2-7|-|TRBV5-1
TGCGCCAGCACCCCGACGGGACAGGGGACCTACGAGCAGTACTTC
CASTPTGQGTYEQYF
>-|TRBJ2-7|-|TRBV6-5
TGTGCCAGCAGTCCTCTATCTACCTACGAGCAGTACTTC
CASSPLSTYEQYF
>-|TRBJ1-6|once|TRBV2
TGTGCCAGCAGTGAAGACGAGGCTAAAAGCTCCTATAATTCACCCCTCCACTTT
CASSEDEAKSSYNSPLHF
>-|TRBJ2-2|-|TRBV11-2
TGTGCCAGCAGGTCAGGGGGGGACACCGGGGAGCTGTTTTTT
CASRSGGDTGELFF
>-|TRBJ2-3|-|TRBV13
TGTGCCAGCAGCTTCGAAGGGGCAGATACGCAGTATTTT
CASSFEGADTQYF
>-|TRBJ2-6|-|TRBV2
TGTGCCCGTGAGGGGGACTCTGGGGCCAACGTCCTGACTTTC
CAREGDSGANVLTF
>-|TRBJ1-2|-|TRBV7-6
TGTGCCAGGATACGGGACACCCCCCAGTGGGTTAGAGATGGCTACACCTTC
CARIRDTPQWVRDGYTF
>TRBD1|TRBJ1-6|-|TRBV30
TGTGCCTGGAGACCACAGGGGACCTTGGAATCACCCCTCCACTTT
CAWRPQGTLESPLHF
>TRBD2|TRBJ2-1|-|TRBV28
TGTGCCAGCAGTTCGGCGGGGGGGCCAAATGAGCAGTTCTTC
CASSSAGGPNEQFF
>-|TRBJ2-2|once|TRBV5-4
TGTGCCAGCAGCTCCTTTTTGGCTAGCGACGACACCGGGGAGCTGTTTTTT
CASSSFLASDDTGELFF
>-|TRBJ2-7|-|TRBV2
TGTGCCAGCAGTGAGACAGGCGAACCGTACGAGCAGTACTTC
CASSETGEPYEQYF
>-|TRBJ2-2|-|TRBV9
TGTGCCAGCAGCGTAGGGTCTAGCTATGGCGGGGAGCTGTTTTTT
CASSVGSSYGGELFF